Detailed here is one TCR beta chain. What this receptor recognizes is not known. Base qualities were left out, and no much larger clone turns up one base away. The immunoSEQ Assay, a bias-controlled multiplex PCR, was used to amplify TCRbeta CDR3 regions from genomic DNA. Processing in the source paper ran as follows. Within the assay, amplification of reference gene primers was used to estimate how many nucleated cells each sample contained. Sequence reads were collapsed and filtered to measure the absolute abundance of every unique TCRbeta CDR3 rearrangement. For each sample, productive Simpson clonality was calculated as the square root of Simpson's diversity index across productive rearrangements. Here the immuneACCESS table is served through TCRdb, limited to in-frame sequences with V and J called. Missing clones are a known gap in these copies; in checked studies unresolved V genes cover under half, and the rest lacks a known reason. D and trimming come from the DNA, and the V and J calls and clone size come from that table. Recorded for this sample are around 280,000 clones; around 90% of them occurred a single time. The top ten clonotypes cover approximately 6% of the sample.

The data originate from a study of blood T cell repertoires in COVID-19 (dated by TCRdb to 2020 to 2022). Study-level background: Samples from collaborators originated in the United States, Italy and Spain and spanned both the acute and convalescent phases of COVID-19. The prospective study material was composed of cDNA or gDNA derived from T cells, B-cell-depleted T cells, or PBMCs. The dataset comprised deeply sampled blood TCRbeta repertoires from subjects exposed to, actively infected with, or recovered from COVID-19. The repertoires were released in a freely available public database intended as a resource for research on the immune response to SARS-CoV-2. The samples were drawn from two sources: the first 160 participants of the ongoing ImmuneRACE study, and over 1,000 subjects contributed by 6 global collaborators. A de-identified subject ID, COVID-19 status, age in years and sex were almost always included in the sample metadata. HLA class I and class II types, where available, came from metadata supplied by the sample provider rather than from assay-based typing.

The germline V gene yields SGHTA for CDR1 and FQGNSA for CDR2. The CDR3 goes from the cysteine to the phenylalanine over 14 residues. The only DNA kept is the CDR3, 42 bases in frame from the first base. V is clipped by 3 bases and J by 0 bases, and the sequence between their germline boundaries is 7 bases long. Study-wide conclusions, independent of this receptor: How much clinical and demographic metadata was included differed by source and by participant, and the metadata was provided uncurated.

Participants in the prospective study were aged roughly 18 to 89 years, lived in 20 to 25 United States geographic areas, and enrolled through a virtual design. In the prospective study, cohorts were assigned on the basis of participant-reported clinical history obtained from a screening survey and a study questionnaire. Recovered participants in ImmuneRACE Cohort 3 were defined as having two consecutive negative NP/OP PCR tests, clearance from a healthcare professional, or resolution of symptoms. Each participant in the prospective study had whole blood, serum and a nasopharyngeal or oropharyngeal swab collected by mobile phlebotomists. Prospective study participants could optionally give additional blood draws and questionnaires over an approximately two-month period. Before DNA extraction, prospective study blood samples were shipped either frozen or at room temperature.

This receptor was obtained from a woman aged 35 to 49 who had recovered from COVID-19. The sequenced sample was PBMCs or T cells enriched from blood (not recorded which). The chain links TRBV7-2 with TRBJ2-3; no D segment can be confidently identified. The bases read TGTGCCAGCAGCTTGAGTCAAAGCACAGATACGCAGTATTTT. This translates into CASSLSQSTDTQYF.